This T cell receptor (beta chain) was profiled in a study of Ad26.COV2.S vaccination and SARS-CoV-2 variants. As for the study in general: Enrollment placed the donor in the COV1001 Ad26.COV2.S trial arm. Doses of Ad26.COV2.S were injected into muscle once or twice, 56 days apart. Whole-study findings and limits: Measures of TCR breadth and depth may have fallen short of total T cell responses.

Specified treatment: around 19 received Ad26.COV2.S at low or high dose, single or two shots; about 5 received placebo; per-sample allocation not given. The investigators took samples on day 63 after the first vaccine or placebo injection. The shot given was an Ad26 vector that makes Wuhan-strain SARS-CoV-2 spike. The CDR3 loop spans 19 amino acids. V gave up 5 bases and J gave up 4 bases; unmatched junction bases: 17. Germline CDR1 SGHTA, CDR2 FQGNSA. As regards this clone: Its antigen is undetermined.

Some clones are missing from TCRdb's copy, which holds only in-frame ones; the method was immunoSEQ multiplex PCR. Among approximately 300,000 clones listed, around 84% were seen once. Sequenced material: peripheral blood, taken in a trial of Ad26.COV2.S vaccine versus placebo. The V and J genes are TRBV7-2 and TRBJ2-3, with 11 positions matching TRBD1. The sequence came from a person aged 18 to 65 who received the Ad26.COV2.S COVID-19 vaccine or a placebo. The CDR3 region is CASSTFHQGQGAGADTQYF. The CDR3 region has the DNA TGTGCCAGCAGCACATTTCACCAAGGACAGGGGGCTGGGGCAGATACGCAGTATTTT.